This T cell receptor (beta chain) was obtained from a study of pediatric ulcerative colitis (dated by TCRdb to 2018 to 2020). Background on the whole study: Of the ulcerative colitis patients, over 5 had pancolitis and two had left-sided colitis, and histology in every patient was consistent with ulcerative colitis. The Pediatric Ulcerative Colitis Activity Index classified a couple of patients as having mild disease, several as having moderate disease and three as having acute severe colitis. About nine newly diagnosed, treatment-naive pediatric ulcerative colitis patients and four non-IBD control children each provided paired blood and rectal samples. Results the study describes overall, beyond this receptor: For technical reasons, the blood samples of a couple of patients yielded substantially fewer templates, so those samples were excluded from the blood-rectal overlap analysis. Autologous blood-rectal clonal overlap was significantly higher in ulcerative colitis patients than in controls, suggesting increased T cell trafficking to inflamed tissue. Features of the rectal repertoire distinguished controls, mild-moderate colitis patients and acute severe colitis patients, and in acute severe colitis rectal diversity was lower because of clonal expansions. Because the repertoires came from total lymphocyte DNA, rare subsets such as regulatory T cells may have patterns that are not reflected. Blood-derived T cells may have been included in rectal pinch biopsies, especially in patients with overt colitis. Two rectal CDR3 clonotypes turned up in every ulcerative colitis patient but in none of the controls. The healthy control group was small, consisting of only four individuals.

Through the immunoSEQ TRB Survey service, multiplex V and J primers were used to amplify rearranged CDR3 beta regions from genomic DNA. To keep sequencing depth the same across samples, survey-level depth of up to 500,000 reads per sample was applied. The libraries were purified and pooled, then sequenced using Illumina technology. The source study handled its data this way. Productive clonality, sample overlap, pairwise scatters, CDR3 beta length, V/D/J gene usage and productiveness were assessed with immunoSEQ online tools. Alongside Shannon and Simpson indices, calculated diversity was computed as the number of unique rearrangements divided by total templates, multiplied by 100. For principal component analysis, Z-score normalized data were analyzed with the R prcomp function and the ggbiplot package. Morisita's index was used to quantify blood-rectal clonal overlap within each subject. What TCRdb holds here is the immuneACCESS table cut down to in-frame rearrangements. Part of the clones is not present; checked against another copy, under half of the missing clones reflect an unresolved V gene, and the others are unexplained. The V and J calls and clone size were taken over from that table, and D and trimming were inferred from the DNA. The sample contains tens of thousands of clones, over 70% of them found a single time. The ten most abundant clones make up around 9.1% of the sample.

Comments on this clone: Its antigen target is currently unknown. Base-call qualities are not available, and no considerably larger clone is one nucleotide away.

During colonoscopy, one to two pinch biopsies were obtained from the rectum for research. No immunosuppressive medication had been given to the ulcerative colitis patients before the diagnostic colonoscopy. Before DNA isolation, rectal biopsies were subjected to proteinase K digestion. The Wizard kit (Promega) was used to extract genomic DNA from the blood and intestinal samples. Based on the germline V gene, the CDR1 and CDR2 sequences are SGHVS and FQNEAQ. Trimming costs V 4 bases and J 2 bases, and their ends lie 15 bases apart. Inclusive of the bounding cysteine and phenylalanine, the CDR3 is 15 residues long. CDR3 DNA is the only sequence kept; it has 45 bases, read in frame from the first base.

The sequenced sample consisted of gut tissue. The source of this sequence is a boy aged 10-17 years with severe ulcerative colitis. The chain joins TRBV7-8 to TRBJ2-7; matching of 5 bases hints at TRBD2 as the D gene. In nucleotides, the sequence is TGTGCCAGCAGCTCAACTAGGACGCAGCCCTACGAGCAGTACTTC. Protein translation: CASSSTRTQPYEQYF.